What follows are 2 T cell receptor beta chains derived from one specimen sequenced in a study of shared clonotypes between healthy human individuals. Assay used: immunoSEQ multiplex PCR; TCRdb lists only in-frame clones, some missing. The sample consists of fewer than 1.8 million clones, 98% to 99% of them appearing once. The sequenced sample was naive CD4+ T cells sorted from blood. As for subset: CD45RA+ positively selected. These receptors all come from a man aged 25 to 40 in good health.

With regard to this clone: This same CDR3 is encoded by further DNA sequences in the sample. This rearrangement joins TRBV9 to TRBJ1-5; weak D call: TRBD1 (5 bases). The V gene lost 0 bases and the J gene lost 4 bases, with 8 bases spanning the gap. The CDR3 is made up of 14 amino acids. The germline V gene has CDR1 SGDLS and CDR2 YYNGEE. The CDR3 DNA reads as TGTGCCAGCAGCGTAGCTGGGGGGAATCAGCCCCAGCATTTT. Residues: CASSVAGGNQPQHF.

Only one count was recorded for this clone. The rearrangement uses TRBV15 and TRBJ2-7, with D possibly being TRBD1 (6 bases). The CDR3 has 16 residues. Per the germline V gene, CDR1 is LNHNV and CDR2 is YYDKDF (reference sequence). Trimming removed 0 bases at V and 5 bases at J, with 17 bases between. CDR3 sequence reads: CATSRETGVSSNEQYF. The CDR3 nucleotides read TGTGCCACCAGCAGAGAGACAGGTGTTAGCTCGAACGAGCAGTACTTC.